The TCR beta chain described here comes from a study of shared clonotypes between healthy human individuals. Looking at the study overall: CD4 naive and memory got three plates each, CD8 naive two, CD8 memory one.

Broader study findings: Non-shared clonotypes displayed generation probabilities falling below those of clonotypes present in all four donors.

Germline trimming cut 0 bases from V and 4 bases from J; bases unmatched to any gene: 4. The CDR3 has 15 residues. In germline, CDR1 is SGDLS, CDR2 YYNGEE. This clone was seen a few times. Its antigen is not identified. The same CDR3 also results from other DNA sequences found in this sample. Every subset's genomic DNA went evenly onto several immunoSEQ plates. Clones were sequenced by immunoSEQ multiplex PCR, and TCRdb holds only the in-frame ones, with some missing. The profile shows around 1,000,000 clones, around three quarters of them singletons. The chain couples TRBV9 to TRBJ2-7, with 10 bases matching TRBD2. The TCR sequence derives from a man between 18 and 29 years old in good health. Some clones in this sample may be carry-over from other donors' samples. Sequencing used memory CD4+ T cells from PBMCs. The subset is: CD45RA-negative fraction. The CDR3 here is CASSVEGAGGYEQYF. The DNA of the CDR3 is TGTGCCAGCAGCGTAGAGGGAGCGGGAGGGTACGAGCAGTACTTC.